This note documents a single TCR beta chain sequence. Its antigen remains unidentified. This entry is derived from a study of PD-1 blockade in classical Hodgkin lymphoma. Study-level findings and limits: Factors driving the repertoire differences, possibly disease activity or prior therapy, remain undefined. Newly diagnosed patients were reported to start with lower TCR diversity than healthy donors.

Time point denoted: cycle 4 day 1 (C4D1), after more than 5 weeks of nivolumab. With no exception, relapse followed autologous stem cell transplantation in all patients, and brentuximab vedotin exposure varied. Best response was recorded as complete response, partial response or progressive disease. Assay: immunoSEQ multiplex PCR; the TCRdb copy retains only in-frame clones and omits some. The sample has about 60,000 clones, over 85% seen once; the top ten hold about 8%. This receptor was obtained from a human donor with classical Hodgkin lymphoma. The source was peripheral blood mononuclear cells (PBMCs), collected before the fourth cycle of nivolumab.

This chain's CDR3 is CASSSEGRAYEQYF. In DNA, the CDR3 is TGTGCCAGCAGCTCAGAGGGGCGGGCCTACGAGCAGTACTTC. The chain combines TRBV9 with TRBJ2-7; D may be TRBD1 or TRBD2 (5 bases each). Germline values: CDR1 SGDLS, CDR2 YYNGEE. CDR3 length: 14 amino acids. V lost 4 bases, J lost 2 bases, and 13 bases lay in between.